This T cell receptor (beta chain) was observed in a study of Graves' ophthalmopathy and Graves' hyperthyroidism (dated by TCRdb to the late 2010s). General notes on the study: Peripheral blood was collected at initial diagnosis, before any treatment. To tell Graves' ophthalmopathy apart from Graves' hyperthyroidism, and to predict which patients would progress to ophthalmopathy, the study relied on TCR beta repertoire signatures. In total, some 140 blood samples were TCR-sequenced: 43 ophthalmopathy, approximately 75 hyperthyroidism and some 17 hyperthyroidism-to-ophthalmopathy patients. A discovery set of 95 to 100 patients (around 40 ophthalmopathy, 55 to 60 stable hyperthyroidism) was enrolled to explore V-J signatures distinguishing ophthalmopathy from hyperthyroidism. For independent validation, a separate cohort was made up of fewer than 20 hyperthyroidism patients plus 17 patients who later progressed from hyperthyroidism to ophthalmopathy. T-cell repertoires of thyroid tissue and blood were compared in about 6 hyperthyroidism patients. Following sample collection, hyperthyroidism patients were given methimazole at a starting dose of 30 mg daily, and ophthalmopathy patients were given high-dose intravenous methylprednisolone. The 80 to 100 discovery patients were randomly divided into training and test sets at a 7:3 ratio.

General findings and caveats noted by the study authors: Most of the expanded thyroid clonotypes with a frequency above 0.001 were also detected in blood, and it was suggested that the thyroid immune response may be reflected by blood repertoires. No statistical method was used to predetermine the sample size, and group allocation was not hidden from the investigators. In validation, the model predicted ophthalmopathy progression with 70.59% sensitivity and 72.22% specificity; 12 predicted patients were CT-confirmed with GO in a median of approximately 6.2 months. Ophthalmopathy was separated from stable hyperthyroidism by the 13-signature model with just under 90% sensitivity and 81.08% specificity in cross-validation and with 80%/75% in the test set.

V has 6 bases trimmed and J has 7 bases trimmed; junction bases matching no gene number 7. The germline V gene gives CDR1 as MNHEY and CDR2 as SVGAGI. From its cysteine to its phenylalanine, the CDR3 spans 13 amino acids. This entry keeps only the CDR3 DNA: 39 bases, framed from base 1. For repertoire sequencing, the TCR beta CDR3 regions were amplified from RNA transcripts. A first-round RT-PCR used HTBI primers with the Qiagen OneStep RT-PCR kit, followed by a second-round multiplex PCR, size selection and purification. Sequencing of the libraries was carried out on an Illumina HiSeq2000 in paired-end mode with 100 bp reads. The paper's data handling went like this. SOAPnuke was used to process the reads, removing any read that contained adapters or uncalled bases, had a mean Phred below 15, or lacked an exact match to the constant primer or identifier. COPE v1.2.5 was used to merge high-quality paired reads. Unique nucleotide sequences were defined as clonotypes and aligned to IMGT TRB V, D and J references using MiTCR v1.1. The analysis was limited to V-J combinations with a frequency above 0.0001, which together covered over 99% of the repertoires. A TCR clonal expansion and chaos score per V-J combination was defined as the ratio of F50 clonal expansion to chaos observed in the TCRdist matrix. Welch's t-statistics and random forest were used to narrow the features down to 10 to 15 V-J combinations, which were then fed into a naive Bayes classifier. The Morisita-Horn index was used to measure how similar the thyroid and blood repertoires were. In-frame beta chains were kept once TCRdb had trimmed the public reads at Q25 with fastp and called clones with MiXCR. Rows with a matching CDR3 protein are joined into one entry that keeps the most common DNA and genes. V and J calls and clone size were set by TCRdb, not the authors. For this sample there are 350,000 to 400,000 distinct CDR3 sequences; around 17% appear just once. The ten largest clones add up to around 1.5% of the sample.

Patients with ophthalmopathy had moderately to severely active disease, with a Clinical Activity Score of 3 or more, a NOSPECS grade of 4 or more, and a disease duration of less than 3 months. Patients with other autoimmune diseases, uncontrolled infections, pregnancy or lactation were excluded from the study. Clinical symptoms, serum thyroxine, TRAb, thyroid ultrasound and orbital computed tomography were used for diagnosis. PBMCs were isolated from 7.5 to 10 ml of fresh peripheral blood by Ficoll-Paque density gradient centrifugation. Total RNA was extracted with Trizol reagent and quality-checked on an Agilent 2100 Bioanalyzer. There are many counts of this clonotype. Its antigen remains undetermined. Base qualities were left out, and no much larger clone turns up one base away.

The rearranged chain carries TRBV6-5 and TRBJ1-2; 8 middle bases align to TRBD1. Sequenced input: peripheral blood. This receptor was identified in a woman younger than 30 with Graves' ophthalmopathy. Donor details come from another sample of the same person, matched by shared clones. The CDR3 reads as follows: CASRRQGSGGYTF. The sequence in DNA is TGTGCCAGCAGACGACAGGGGTCCGGTGGCTACACCTTC.